Each of the 10 T cell receptor beta chains below was sequenced from the same sample in a study of PD-1 blockade in mismatch repair-deficient tumors. Libraries were prepared by immunoSEQ multiplex PCR; TCRdb keeps only in-frame clonotypes and omits some of them. There are around 120,000 clones in the sample; 85% to 90% occur only once, and less than 15% lies in the top ten. Sample: peripheral blood, taken 44 weeks after starting pembrolizumab. These receptors were collected from an adult with mismatch repair-deficient cancer.

This chain uses TRBV18 with TRBJ2-7, with D tentatively TRBD1 or TRBD2 (7 bases each). The length of the CDR3 is 13 residues. CDR1 and CDR2 (germline): KGHSH, LQKENI. The V and J ends lost 4 bases and 6 bases respectively, with 13 bases between them. In DNA form, the CDR3 reads TGTGCCAGCTCACAAGACAGGGAGGGCGAGCAGTACTTC. This translates into CASSQDREGEQYF.

The rearrangement joins TRBV11-2 to TRBJ2-7, with D maybe TRBD2 (5 bases). This CDR3 region has 14 residues. V dropped 4 bases and J dropped 9 bases, with 19 bases sitting between them. Germline loops: CDR1 SGHAT, CDR2 FQNNGV. The CDR3 nucleotides are TGTGCCAGCAGCTCCCCCCCTACGGCGGCGGGGCAGTACTTC. It encodes CASSSPPTAAGQYF.

The V call is TRBV7-9, the J call TRBJ2-7; perhaps TRBD2 as D (6 bases). CDR1 is SEHNR, CDR2 FQNEAQ, per germline (reference sequence). CDR3 length: 11 amino acids. V was clipped by 4 bases and J by 5 bases, with 6 bases between them. CDR3 region: CASSWRDEQYF. CDR3 coding DNA: TGTGCCAGCAGCTGGAGGGACGAGCAGTACTTC.

This clone was observed once. This chain connects TRBV5-1 to TRBJ1-1, with a weak D call TRBD1 (5 bases). The V gene's germline CDR1 is SGHRS and CDR2 YFSETQ. The CDR3 is 15 amino acids. V lost 4 bases and J lost 0, with 13 bases in between. The CDR3 spells CASSTGTAMNTEAFF. As DNA, the CDR3 is TGCGCCAGCAGCACGGGGACGGCGATGAACACTGAAGCTTTCTTT.

The chain recombines TRBV7-2 with TRBJ2-1; D gene unclear. CDR3 length: 14 amino acids. Germline values: CDR1 SGHTA, CDR2 FQGNSA. Trimming left V 2 bases short and J 6 bases short, with 11 bases between. The CDR3 nucleotides are TGTGCCAGCAGCTTAATACCCCCGTCCAATGAGCAGTTCTTC. Protein: CASSLIPPSNEQFF. Complete variable domain (other parts from reference TRBV7-2 and TRBJ2-1): GAGVSQSPSNKVTEKGKDVELRCDPISGHTALYWYRQSLGQGLEFLIYFQGNSAPDKSGLPSDRFSAERTGGSVSTLTIQRTQQEDSAVYLCASSLIPPSNEQFFGPGTRLTVL.

The chain joins TRBV21-1 to TRBJ2-1. TRBV21-1 is annotated as a pseudogene. The CDR3 loop spans 13 amino acids. CDR3 loop: CASSPPRRNEQFF. The CDR3 DNA reads TGTGCCAGCAGCCCCCCAAGGCGCAATGAGCAGTTCTTC.

In nucleotides, the CDR3 is TGCGCCAGCAGCCAAGATGGGCCAGGGGTAAGCTACGAGCAGTACTTC. This encodes CASSQDGPGVSYEQYF. The chain carries TRBV4-1 and TRBJ2-7; possible D gene TRBD1, 6 bases. CDR1 and CDR2 from the germline V gene are MGHRA and YSYEKL. This CDR3 comprises 16 residues. V lost 0 bases and J lost 3, with 15 bases in between.

The chain employs TRBV4-1 and TRBJ2-3, with 7 bases identical to TRBD2. Germline CDR1 reads MGHRA; CDR2 reads YSYEKL. There are 13 residues in the CDR3. After removal of 5 bases from V and 1 base from J, the junction contained 0 bases not matched to a gene. For the CDR3, the DNA is TGCGCCAGCAGCACTAGCGGCACAGATACGCAGTATTTT. Residues: CASSTSGTDTQYF.

V is TRBV7-9 and J is TRBJ2-7; the match to TRBD2 covers 10 bases. Germline trimming cut 5 bases from V and 2 bases from J; bases unmatched to any gene: 9. Looked up from germline, CDR1 is SEHNR and CDR2 is FQNEAQ (reference sequence). The CDR3 length is 16 residues. CDR3 DNA: TGTGCCAGCAGCAACCTGGGACTAGCGAAAACCTACGAGCAGTACTTC. Translation: CASSNLGLAKTYEQYF.

This clone turned up a few times. The genes are TRBV5-1 and TRBJ2-2; no definite D call. The V and J ends lost 1 base and 5 bases respectively, with 6 bases between them. This CDR3 spans 13 amino acids. Germline CDR1 reads SGHRS; CDR2 reads YFSETQ. The CDR3 sequence is CASSLIGTGELFF. For the CDR3, the DNA is TGCGCCAGCAGCTTGATAGGGACCGGGGAGCTGTTTTTT.